This TCR beta chain comes out of a study of shared clonotypes between healthy human individuals. Splitting of each subset's genomic DNA was done evenly across several immunoSEQ plates. Original processing methods: Filtering differed for immunoSEQ, which gave only junction sequences without quality scores. TCRdb's copy holds only in-frame clones and misses some; the assay was immunoSEQ multiplex PCR. The DNA was the basis for D and trimming; V, J and clone size are from that table. This sample yields some 2,500,000 clones, of which 85% to 95% are seen a single time; about 0.41% belongs to the top ten. The length of the CDR3 is 14 residues. Trimming took off 5 bases at V and 0 bases at J, with 8 bases between the two ends. CDR1 and CDR2 from the germline V gene are SGHVS and FQNEAQ. About this clone: The antigen is not known.

Overall study findings and caveats: Naive subsets usually exceeded memory subsets in estimated richness.

Sequencing was carried out using naive CD4+ T cells from PBMCs. Subset meaning: CD45RA+ positively selected. This clonotype was sampled from a man younger than 30 in good health. Some clones in this sample may be carry-over from other donors' samples. The rearrangement uses TRBV7-8 and TRBJ2-1; perhaps TRBD1 as D (6 bases). The CDR3 region has the DNA TGTGCCAGCAGCATACAGGGCTCCTACAATGAGCAGTTCTTC. Translation gives CASSIQGSYNEQFF. Full variable domain (outside the CDR3, taken from reference TRBV7-8 and TRBJ2-1): GAGVSQSPRYKVAKRGQDVALRCDPISGHVSLFWYQQALGQGPEFLTYFQNEAQLDKSGLPSDRFFAERPEGSVSTLKIQRTQQEDSAVYLCASSIQGSYNEQFFGPGTRLTVL.